Listed below are T cell receptor beta chains from one sample, sequenced in a study of tumor-infiltrating lymphocytes in oesophageal squamous cell carcinoma. A single record per CDR3 protein comes from TCRdb applying MiXCR to the PCR reads. The data contain 14,000 or so distinct CDR3 sequences, about half of them singletons. Material for sequencing was blood. These receptors originate from a male donor with esophageal squamous cell carcinoma. The CDR3 runs from the conserved cysteine through the conserved F or W. Fields, in order: D gene, V gene, CDR3 protein. A D gene is named only where the DNA matches it firmly.

d_call: TRBD2
v_call: TRBV7-8
cdr3_aa: CASSLVLAGGPGEQFF

d_call: .
v_call: TRBV7-4
cdr3_aa: CASSLEGLEAFF

d_call: .
v_call: TRBV5-4
cdr3_aa: CASTLYTGTSACEQFF

d_call: TRBD2
v_call: TRBV7-4
cdr3_aa: CASSGGVAYEQYF

d_call: .
v_call: TRBV7-6
cdr3_aa: CASSLVSWF

d_call: TRBD1
v_call: TRBV12-3/TRBV12-4
cdr3_aa: CASSPTGGSRNEQFF

d_call: .
v_call: TRBV11-2
cdr3_aa: CAGSRVEGRESPEQFF

d_call: TRBD2
v_call: TRBV19
cdr3_aa: CASSIVASGRAGDTGELFF

d_call: TRBD1
v_call: TRBV5-1
cdr3_aa: CASSSDRGTDTQYF

d_call: TRBD1
v_call: TRBV11-2
cdr3_aa: CASSFQGAIGNEQYF

d_call: .
v_call: TRBV24-1
cdr3_aa: CATSDPGAANEKLFF

d_call: TRBD1
v_call: TRBV6-1
cdr3_aa: CASSEGTGVLLLTQYF

d_call: TRBD2
v_call: TRBV7-2
cdr3_aa: CASSRLAGSSYEQYF

d_call: .
v_call: TRBV7-8
cdr3_aa: CAGSFTGSGELFF

d_call: TRBD1
v_call: TRBV6-1
cdr3_aa: CASSRQGASSNQPQHF

d_call: .
v_call: TRBV10-3
cdr3_aa: CATRLGPAYEQYF

d_call: .
v_call: TRBV7-3
cdr3_aa: CASSLTPRDTEAFF

d_call: TRBD2
v_call: TRBV18
cdr3_aa: CASSPPAGAYEQYF

d_call: .
v_call: TRBV5-8
cdr3_aa: CASSFGGRYEQYF

d_call: .
v_call: TRBV6-1
cdr3_aa: CASIYSGMNTGELFF

d_call: TRBD2
v_call: TRBV28
cdr3_aa: CASTLAGGNEQYF

d_call: TRBD1
v_call: TRBV27
cdr3_aa: CASRKDRGNQAFF

d_call: TRBD2
v_call: TRBV7-6
cdr3_aa: CASSYLSGAQETQYF

d_call: .
v_call: TRBV7-2
cdr3_aa: CASSQSPDRLYEQFF

d_call: TRBD2
v_call: TRBV12-3/TRBV12-4
cdr3_aa: CASSRLADTQYF

d_call: .
v_call: TRBV7-5
cdr3_aa: CISVPEAGPTHEQFF

d_call: .
v_call: TRBV24-1
cdr3_aa: CATSDTRNLGLLNF

d_call: .
v_call: TRBV7-6
cdr3_aa: CASSLVGQGGTQYF

d_call: .
v_call: TRBV18
cdr3_aa: CASSKDGYSNQPQHF

d_call: TRBD1
v_call: TRBV6-1
cdr3_aa: CASRPTGERALHF

d_call: .
v_call: TRBV7-8
cdr3_aa: CASSLGYTGELYF

d_call: .
v_call: TRBV19
cdr3_aa: CASSMGRGFKNIQYF

d_call: .
v_call: TRBV6-1
cdr3_aa: CASSLRWGVGEAFF

d_call: .
v_call: TRBV12-3/TRBV12-4
cdr3_aa: CASTNGGGRDTEAFF

d_call: .
v_call: TRBV24-1
cdr3_aa: CATSDFPGELFF

d_call: .
v_call: TRBV7-2
cdr3_aa: CASSPALGTNYEQYF

d_call: .
v_call: TRBV29-1
cdr3_aa: CSVVSQLGLETQYF

d_call: .
v_call: TRBV12-3/TRBV12-4
cdr3_aa: CASSLAGGRPTQYF

d_call: .
v_call: TRBV10-3
cdr3_aa: CAIRGSASGGQAGTDTQFF

d_call: TRBD1
v_call: TRBV7-6
cdr3_aa: CASSLARGPNTGELFF

d_call: TRBD1
v_call: TRBV7-2
cdr3_aa: CASSLGTAKYQETQYF

d_call: .
v_call: TRBV28
cdr3_aa: CASRVNYEQYF

d_call: .
v_call: TRBV20-1
cdr3_aa: CSAAPQRGNYGYTF

d_call: .
v_call: TRBV6-1
cdr3_aa: CASTPQGGAIEKLFF

d_call: .
v_call: TRBV14
cdr3_aa: CASSQRPRETQYF

d_call: TRBD2
v_call: TRBV7-6
cdr3_aa: CASSLAGASGVDEQFF

d_call: .
v_call: TRBV7-3
cdr3_aa: CASSLTGVRNTEAFF

d_call: TRBD2
v_call: TRBV12-3/TRBV12-4
cdr3_aa: CASSLVSTSGLTDTQYF

d_call: TRBD1
v_call: TRBV6-5
cdr3_aa: CASSPSADRGSYTQYF

d_call: .
v_call: TRBV7-9
cdr3_aa: CASSHSNEQFF

d_call: .
v_call: TRBV11-2
cdr3_aa: CASSLKGNTEAFF

d_call: .
v_call: TRBV15
cdr3_aa: CATSGGALSTEAFF

d_call: .
v_call: TRBV7-2
cdr3_aa: CASSLIRGDTGELFF